Reported below is one TCR beta chain. Its antigen is unknown. Primers for the PCR totalled 60 Vbeta and 13 Jbeta. In the authors' methods: Tens of millions of unique TCR beta chains, about 10 million of them shared, were counted by a later analysis. Sequencing used immunoSEQ multiplex PCR; TCRdb keeps in-frame clones, though not all of them. V and J calls and clone size are copied from that table; D and trimming were computed from the DNA. The table records under 300,000 clones, almost 85% of them present only once. The data were taken from a study of cytomegalovirus exposure and HLA in healthy donors. Study observations and caveats: As confirmed in vitro, a few CMV-associated chains were specific for CMV antigens. Later analysis demonstrated an association between a missense DCLRE1C variant and TCR beta V- and J-gene trimming.

The TCR comes from a woman between 35 and 50 years old in good health and CMV-seropositive. The specimen was PBMCs.

The CDR3 DNA reads as TGTGCCAGCAGCGTAGGAGGGCAGCGAAACACTGAAGCTTTCTTT. The encoded protein is CASSVGGQRNTEAFF. This chain links TRBV9 with TRBJ1-1, with unresolved D. The V end lost 0 bases, the J end lost 2 bases, and 11 bases lay between the germline ends. The length of the CDR3 is 15 residues. CDR1 and CDR2 from the germline V gene are SGDLS and YYNGEE.